Sequencing of this T cell receptor beta chain was carried out in a study of cytomegalovirus exposure and HLA in healthy donors. Study conclusions and caveats: Altogether, 150 to 200 TCR beta chains were recorded as cytomegalovirus-associated. Analysis was performed later, and it showed HLA-associated TCR beta chains to be more clonally expanded than equally common others.

About this clone: Its antigen is undetermined.

Primers for the PCR totalled 60 Vbeta and 13 Jbeta. The assay was immunoSEQ multiplex PCR, and TCRdb's table has in-frame clones only and misses some. The sample includes about 160,000 clones, 65% to 70% of them seen just once. Trimming shortened V by 10 bases and J by 3 bases, and 13 bases separated the two germline ends. The CDR3 length is 12 residues. Per germline, CDR1 SGHTA and CDR2 FQGTGA. The TCR originated in a woman between 18 and 29 years old in good health and CMV-seropositive. The J gene is TRBJ2-7, the V gene TRBV7-3; weak D call: TRBD2 (5 bases). Material: PBMCs. The CDR3 spells CATDTGNYEQYF. The DNA of the CDR3 is TGTGCCACCGATACGGGAAACTACGAGCAGTACTTC.